In its sample, the clone carrying this TCR beta chain was seen a few times. What it binds is not known. The data are from a study of T-cell memory formation after mild COVID-19. The wider study: The TCR clusters were mostly specific to one donor.

General study points: Still unconfirmed is whether the second-wave clones peaking on day 37 recognized SARS-CoV-2. A balance of CD4 and CD8 characterized clones contracting day 15 to 85, whereas later expanders leaned CD4+.

TCRdb itself ran the 5' RACE reads through MiXCR, one entry per CDR3 protein. Here the sample spans hundreds of thousands of distinct CDR3 sequences, about a sixth being singletons. The TCR comes from a young man who had mild COVID-19 (a few samples of this study predate the infection). Cell type and time point are not known. The sample taken for sequencing was PBMCs or a T cell subset sorted from them (not recorded which).

The DNA for the CDR3 is TGTGCCAGCAGTAGCGGGGGGGTGAGGGAGCAGTACGTC. This encodes CASSSGGVREQYV. This chain uses TRBV27 with TRBJ2-7, with 10 bases fitting TRBD2. Germline CDR1 MNHEY, CDR2 SMNVEV (reference sequence). This CDR3 has 13 residues. V shed 5 bases, J shed 7 bases, and the junction held 5 bases outside the gene matches.